Presented here are 7 T cell receptor beta chains from one specimen sequenced in a study of EBV T-cell therapy then PD-1 blockade in nasopharyngeal carcinoma (dated by TCRdb to the early 2020s). Library preparation was by the immunoSEQ multiplex PCR assay. TCRdb carries this immuneACCESS record with in-frame sequences only. Its versions omit some clonotypes, under half of them owing to an unresolved V gene in the studies checked, with the rest unexplained. This sample holds roughly 22,000 clones; 70% to 85% were observed only once. The ten largest make up roughly 24% of the sample. The treatment or condition tag for this specimen amounts to: AdE1-LMPpoly-expanded autologous EBV-specific T-cell therapy followed by anti-PD-1 nivolumab. Their recognized antigens are unknown. Sequenced material: CD8+ T cells from blood, taken at day -245 from a patient whose treatment included autologous EBV-specific T cells and nivolumab. The receptors come from a man aged 35-49 years with nasopharyngeal carcinoma.

The genes are TRBV6-2 or TRBV6-3 and TRBJ2-3; TRBD2 agrees at 9 bases. The germline gives CDR1 MNHEY, CDR2 SVGEGT. V trimming: 2 bases; J trimming: 2 bases; junction bases outside the gene matches: 2. The CDR3 is 15 residues long. This CDR3 is CASSYGGGVTDTQYF. DNA for the CDR3: TGTGCCAGCAGTTACGGCGGGGGGGTCACAGATACGCAGTATTTT.

The chain has TRBV5-4 and TRBJ1-2; D is unresolved. The CDR3 has 12 amino acids. CDR1 and CDR2 from the germline V gene are SGHNT and YYREEE (reference sequence). V lost 0 bases and J 8 bases, leaving 8 bases between the germline ends. The CDR3 nucleotides read TGTGCCAGCAGCTTGGGCCCCGGGGGCTACACCTTC. It codes for CASSLGPGGYTF.

This clone was detected once. CDR3 sequence: CASSEYAPMDTGELFF. CDR3 in DNA: TGTGCCAGCAGTGAATATGCTCCGATGGACACCGGGGAGCTGTTTTTT. The gene calls are TRBV25-1 and TRBJ2-2; D call uncertain. Germline V gene sequence: CDR1 MGHDK, CDR2 SYGVNS. The CDR3 is made up of 16 amino acids. The V end was cut by 0 bases, the J end by 3 bases, with 11 bases between.

This sequence joins TRBV4-1 and TRBJ1-2, with TRBD1 as a possible D gene (5 bases). Germline V lookup: CDR1 MGHRA, CDR2 YSYEKL. Trimming shortened V by 0 bases and J by 5 bases, and 7 bases separated the two germline ends. There are 13 residues in the CDR3. The CDR3 DNA reads as TGCGCCAGCAGCCAAGATTGGGGGTATGGCTACACCTTC. Residues: CASSQDWGYGYTF.

The table lists this clone with a count of one. V usage is TRBV5-6 and J usage is TRBJ2-1; 9 bases are shared with TRBD1. Looked up from germline, CDR1 is SGHDT and CDR2 is YYEEEE. The junction had 5 bases not matched to a gene; V was cut back by 1 base and J by 6 bases. This CDR3 has 15 amino acids. The chain's CDR3 is CASSLFGTGINEQFF. As DNA, the CDR3 is TGTGCCAGCAGCTTGTTCGGGACAGGGATCAATGAGCAGTTCTTC.

This clone was detected only a few times. CDR3 loop: CASSQDGTSGADTQYF. DNA of the CDR3: TGTGCCAGCAGCCAAGATGGGACTAGCGGGGCAGATACGCAGTATTTT. This rearrangement joins TRBV4-2 to TRBJ2-3; 13 nucleotides line up with TRBD2. V lost 0 bases to trimming and J lost 4 bases; unmatched junction nucleotides: 1. Per germline, CDR1 LGHNA and CDR2 YNFKEQ. The CDR3 spans 16 residues.

This clone was recorded a few times. This chain uses TRBV11-1 with TRBJ2-1; possible D gene TRBD2, 5 bases. The CDR3 is 16 residues long. V lost 5 bases and J lost 0, with 14 bases in between. Germline-derived CDR1 and CDR2 are SGHAT and FQDESV (reference sequence). The CDR3 loop is CASSPKEASSYNEQFF. Here the CDR3 DNA reads TGTGCCAGCAGCCCCAAGGAGGCGAGCTCCTACAATGAGCAGTTCTTC.